The rows below give T cell receptor beta chains drawn from one sample of a study of blood T cell repertoires in COVID-19. TCRdb keeps only in-frame clones here, not all; method: immunoSEQ multiplex PCR. The sample has 180,000 or so clones, more than 85% seen once. Input material: peripheral blood. Receptors originate from a woman younger than 45 with active or convalescent COVID-19. CDR3s include the opening cysteine and the closing phenylalanine or tryptophan. A D gene is named only where the DNA matches it firmly. Rows give clone size only sometimes, using once, few, many, or a class for an expanded clone.

D gene	V gene	J gene	clone size	CDR3 length	CDR3 protein	CDR3 DNA
TRBD1	TRBV5-1	TRBJ1-1	few	15	CATKTDRDRDTEAFF	TGCGCCACCAAAACAGACAGGGACAGAGACACTGAAGCTTTCTTT
.	TRBV30	TRBJ1-3	.	16	CAWSVYRVASGNTIYF	TGTGCCTGGAGTGTATACAGGGTAGCCTCTGGAAACACCATATATTTT
.	TRBV11-2	TRBJ2-7	.	14	CASSFGQGSYEQYF	TGTGCCAGCAGCTTCGGCCAGGGGTCCTACGAGCAGTACTTC
.	TRBV23-1	TRBJ1-4	.	15	CASSQSKGHKEKLFF	TGCGCCAGCAGTCAATCGAAGGGGCACAAAGAAAAACTGTTTTTT
TRBD2	TRBV18	TRBJ2-3	.	15	CASSPREGRTDTQYF	TGTGCCAGCTCACCACGGGAGGGCCGCACAGATACGCAGTATTTT
.	TRBV27	TRBJ1-2	many	14	CASRGGLGNYGYTF	TGTGCCAGCAGAGGCGGGTTGGGCAACTATGGCTACACCTTC
TRBD1	TRBV19	TRBJ2-4	.	19	CASSIDYWTGGSSENIQYF	TGTGCCAGTAGTATAGATTATTGGACAGGGGGAAGTTCGGAGAACATTCAGTACTTC
TRBD1	TRBV13	TRBJ2-5	.	15	CASSFRQGVSETQYF	TGTGCCAGCAGCTTCAGACAGGGGGTGAGCGAGACCCAGTACTTC
.	TRBV27	TRBJ1-1	.	14	CASKSTGRMTEAFF	TGTGCCAGCAAGTCTACAGGGAGAATGACTGAAGCTTTCTTT
TRBD1	TRBV19	TRBJ1-5	.	15	CASSAQGAPNQPQHF	TGTGCCAGTAGTGCTCAGGGGGCCCCCAATCAGCCCCAGCATTTT
.	TRBV28	TRBJ1-4	.	15	CASSLVRMKDEKLFF	TGTGCCAGCAGTTTGGTGAGGATGAAGGATGAAAAACTGTTTTTT
TRBD1	TRBV25-1	TRBJ1-3	.	16	CASSEFRGPAGNTIYF	TGTGCCAGCAGTGAATTCAGGGGGCCGGCTGGAAACACCATATATTTT
.	TRBV2	TRBJ2-7	.	12	CASSGEGHEQYF	TGTGCCAGCAGCGGGGAAGGTCACGAGCAGTACTTC
.	TRBV3-1/TRBV3-2	TRBJ1-5	.	20	CASSQRWGFREENRNQPQHF	TGTGCCAGCAGCCAGCGTTGGGGGTTCCGGGAGGAGAACAGGAATCAGCCCCAGCATTTT
TRBD1	TRBV12-3/TRBV12-4	TRBJ2-1	once	12	CASSPDRNEQFF	TGTGCCAGCAGCCCGGACAGGAATGAGCAGTTCTTC
.	TRBV19	TRBJ2-1	.	13	CASTAGVHNEQFF	TGTGCCAGTACGGCGGGCGTTCACAATGAGCAGTTCTTC
TRBD1	TRBV5-4	TRBJ1-2	.	14	CASSAGQVFYGYTF	TGTGCCAGCAGCGCCGGACAGGTCTTCTATGGCTACACCTTC
.	TRBV9	TRBJ2-3	.	14	CASSEQLNTDTQYF	TGTGCCAGCAGCGAACAGCTGAATACAGATACGCAGTATTTT
.	TRBV4-1	TRBJ2-6	.	19	CASSQGVGRIYSGANVLTF	TGCGCCAGCAGCCAAGGGGTGGGCAGGATTTACTCTGGGGCCAACGTCCTGACTTTC
TRBD2	TRBV6-5	TRBJ2-1	once	14	CASGGLAGRNEQFF	TGTGCCAGCGGGGGACTAGCGGGAAGGAATGAGCAGTTCTTC
TRBD1	TRBV5-1	TRBJ2-5	.	13	CASTGQAQETQYF	TGCGCCAGCACGGGACAGGCCCAAGAGACCCAGTACTTC
.	TRBV4-1	TRBJ2-5	.	16	CASSPQGRGSQETQYF	TGCGCCAGCAGCCCACAGGGAAGGGGTTCCCAAGAGACCCAGTACTTC
.	TRBV5-4	TRBJ2-7	.	15	CASSLAAGRGYEQYF	TGTGCCAGCAGCTTGGCTGCAGGGCGGGGATACGAGCAGTACTTC
TRBD2	TRBV3-1/TRBV3-2	TRBJ2-1	.	13	CASSRTSPNEQFF	TGTGCCAGCAGCCGGACTAGTCCCAATGAGCAGTTCTTC
TRBD1	TRBV19	TRBJ1-2	.	14	CASSRDRGRGGYTF	TGTGCCAGTAGTAGGGACAGGGGCAGGGGTGGCTACACCTTC
TRBD1	TRBV24-1	TRBJ2-3	.	15	CATSDLSDRTDTQYF	TGTGCCACCAGTGATCTATCGGACAGGACAGATACGCAGTATTTT